Presented here are 31 T cell receptor beta chains from one specimen sequenced in a study of control samples from healthy donors and cancer patients. Libraries were prepared by immunoSEQ multiplex PCR; TCRdb keeps only in-frame clonotypes and omits some of them. The sample has 150,000 or so clones, roughly 92% seen once. The sequencing sample was made of blood. These receptors were taken from a man aged 45 to 65 in good health.

V is TRBV3-1 (or the pseudogene TRBV3-2) and J is TRBJ1-2, with a weak D call TRBD1 (6 bases). CDR3 length: 14 amino acids. Germline lookup yields CDR1 LGHDT and CDR2 YNNKEL (reference sequence). Trimming stripped 4 bases from V and 2 bases from J, with 11 bases between. The CDR3 sequence is CASSPAGQNYGYTF. The CDR3 DNA sequence: TGTGCCAGCAGCCCGGCGGGACAAAACTATGGCTACACCTTC.

The chain uses TRBV18 and TRBJ1-5; 10 bases agree with TRBD1. The V segment lost 2 bases and the J segment 6 bases; nucleotides outside the gene matches: 7. CDR3 length: 16 residues. Germline V CDR1 and CDR2: KGHSH, LQKENI. The CDR3 is CASSPGTGAIAQPQHF. The CDR3 DNA is TGTGCCAGCTCACCAGGGACAGGGGCAATCGCTCAGCCCCAGCATTTT.

The chain couples TRBV28 to TRBJ1-2; D may be TRBD1 (6 bases). The CDR3 has 16 amino acids. Trimming shortened V by 3 bases and J by 4 bases, and 18 bases separated the two germline ends. CDR1 is MDHEN, CDR2 SYDVKM, per germline. CDR3 region: CASSFSAGVASYGYTF. The CDR3 DNA follows: TGTGCCAGCAGTTTCAGCGCAGGGGTTGCTAGCTATGGCTACACCTTC.

This CDR3 reads CASSFGTGEAEQFF. CDR3 in DNA: TGCGCCAGCAGCTTCGGGACAGGGGAGGCTGAGCAGTTCTTC. The chain joins TRBV5-1 to TRBJ2-1; 10 bases line up with TRBD1. Looked up from germline, CDR1 is SGHRS and CDR2 is YFSETQ. The junction had 5 bases not matched to a gene; V was cut back by 2 bases and J by 9 bases. CDR3 length: 14 amino acids.

CDR3 bases: TGCGCCAGCAGTGAGGGAGGGTACAATGAGCAGTTCTTC. Encoded protein: CASSEGGYNEQFF. V usage is TRBV10-1 and J usage is TRBJ2-1; the D gene is possibly TRBD2 (6 bases). Trimming stripped 2 bases from V and 4 bases from J, with 6 bases between. The CDR3 loop spans 13 amino acids. Germline CDR1 is WNHNN and CDR2 is SYGVQD (reference sequence).

This clone was found a few times. The chain has TRBV28 and TRBJ1-5, with D unclear. Germline CDR1 reads MDHEN; CDR2 reads SYDVKM. The ends were cut back, 3 bases at V and 9 bases at J, with 6 bases in the middle. This CDR3 contains 11 residues. The CDR3 sequence is CASSFGGPQHF. The CDR3 DNA reads as TGTGCCAGCAGTTTCGGAGGGCCCCAGCATTTT.

The V and J genes are TRBV28 and TRBJ2-1, with D tentatively TRBD1 (6 bases). V lost 4 bases, J lost 10 bases, and 14 bases lay in between. Germline V gene sequence: CDR1 MDHEN, CDR2 SYDVKM. The CDR3 consists of 13 residues. As DNA, the CDR3 is TGTGCCAGCAGTTCCCCTCACAGGGCGGAGCAGTTCTTC. The encoded protein is CASSSPHRAEQFF.

With respect to this clone: The identical CDR3 is also encoded by other nucleotide sequences in the sample. The chain uses TRBV19 and TRBJ1-5; the D is unclear. Germline lookup yields CDR1 LNHDA and CDR2 SQIVND (reference sequence). Trimming left V 3 bases short and J 1 base short, with 10 bases between. The CDR3 is made up of 15 amino acids. The chain's CDR3 is CASSIGWGSNQPQHF. The CDR3 DNA sequence: TGTGCCAGTAGTATCGGATGGGGAAGCAATCAGCCCCAGCATTTT.

The chain couples TRBV28 to TRBJ1-6, with D possibly being TRBD1 (6 bases). The CDR3 is 14 amino acids. Germline CDR1 and CDR2: MDHEN and SYDVKM. The V end lost 5 bases, the J end lost 11 bases, and 16 bases lay between the germline ends. The CDR3 coding sequence is TGTGCCAGCAGTATAACACGGGGGCGGACACCCCTCCACTTT. This encodes CASSITRGRTPLHF.

The chain joins TRBV19 to TRBJ1-2; D not certain. Looked up from germline, CDR1 is LNHDA and CDR2 is SQIVND (reference sequence). V lost 6 bases and J lost 1, with 15 bases in between. The CDR3 is 15 residues long. CDR3 nucleotides: TGTGCCAGTAGGGGCCGTACCAATATTAACTATGGCTACACCTTC. It yields the protein CASRGRTNINYGYTF. Supplemented by reference TRBV19 and TRBJ1-2, the full variable domain reads DGGITQSPKYLFRKEGQNVTLSCEQNLNHDAMYWYRQDPGQGLRLIYYSQIVNDFQKGDIAEGYSVSREKKESFPLTVTSAQKNPTAFYLCASRGRTNINYGYTFGSGTRLTVV.

The chain links TRBV6-1 to TRBJ1-2; D gene uncertain. The CDR3 runs to 13 residues. V lost 3 bases, J lost 3 bases, and 8 bases lay in between. The germline V gene encodes CDR1 MNHNS and CDR2 SASEGT. CDR3 protein: CASSEIDDYGYTF. The CDR3 bases are TGTGCCAGCAGTGAGATAGACGACTATGGCTACACCTTC.

Written as DNA, the CDR3 is TGTGCCAGCAGTTACTCGAGTGGCAGCGGCGGAAACACCATATATTTT. Its protein product is CASSYSSGSGGNTIYF. V gene TRBV6-5 combines with J gene TRBJ1-3; no definite D call. This CDR3 spans 16 amino acids. CDR1 is MNHEY, CDR2 SVGAGI, per germline. V lost 0 bases and J 4 bases, leaving 13 bases between the germline ends.

The gene calls are TRBV7-9 and TRBJ1-5; 10 bases line up with TRBD1. The CDR3 loop spans 16 amino acids. V trimming: 5 bases; J trimming: 4 bases; junction bases outside the gene matches: 8. Germline V lookup: CDR1 SEHNR, CDR2 FQNEAQ (reference sequence). Written as DNA, the CDR3 is TGTGCCAGCAGCACATCCGGGACAGGGGTTAATCAGCCCCAGCATTTT. It yields the protein CASSTSGTGVNQPQHF.

A word on this clone: Distinct nucleotide sequences in the sample also encode this CDR3. The J gene is TRBJ1-5, the V gene TRBV19; 8 nucleotides match TRBD1. Germline V gene data show CDR1 as LNHDA and CDR2 as SQIVND (reference sequence). Germline trimming cut 5 bases from V and 2 bases from J; bases unmatched to any gene: 2. The length of the CDR3 is 14 residues. The CDR3 coding sequence is TGTGCCAGTAGTGACAGGGGAGGCAATCAGCCCCAGCATTTT. Its translation: CASSDRGGNQPQHF. The whole variable domain, filled in from reference TRBV19 and TRBJ1-5, reads DGGITQSPKYLFRKEGQNVTLSCEQNLNHDAMYWYRQDPGQGLRLIYYSQIVNDFQKGDIAEGYSVSREKKESFPLTVTSAQKNPTAFYLCASSDRGGNQPQHFGDGTRLSIL.

This clone turned up a few times. The chain carries TRBV20-1 and TRBJ2-5, with unresolved D. CDR1 and CDR2 (germline): DFQATT, SNEGSKA (reference sequence). The CDR3 length is 11 residues. V lost 5 bases and J 13 bases, leaving 17 bases between the germline ends. This chain's CDR3 is CSARRTASMYF. DNA for the CDR3: TGCAGTGCTCGTCGGACGGCCTCAATGTACTTC.

This chain connects TRBV28 to TRBJ1-1; D gene unclear. Germline V gives CDR1 MDHEN, CDR2 SYDVKM. V lost 5 bases, J lost 5 bases, and 6 bases lay in between. The CDR3 extends over 11 amino acids. The CDR3 spells CASSPDTEAFF. Written as DNA, the CDR3 is TGTGCCAGCAGTCCAGATACTGAAGCTTTCTTT.

This sequence joins TRBV18 and TRBJ1-1; possible D gene TRBD1, 5 bases. Deletions cut 1 base from V and 1 base from J, with 13 bases between. There are 16 residues in the CDR3. The V gene's germline CDR1 is KGHSH and CDR2 LQKENI. DNA of the CDR3: TGTGCCAGCTCACCACAGGCCGGGACCCAGAACACTGAAGCTTTCTTT. This codes for CASSPQAGTQNTEAFF.

This sequence joins TRBV9 and TRBJ2-7; 8 bases fit TRBD1. CDR1 and CDR2 (germline): SGDLS, YYNGEE. The CDR3 consists of 16 residues. The V and J ends lost 3 bases and 0 bases, in that order; junction bases with no gene match: 8. This CDR3 is CASSERTGQHSYEQYF. As DNA, the CDR3 is TGTGCCAGCAGCGAGAGGACAGGGCAACACTCCTACGAGCAGTACTTC.

The V gene is TRBV6-5, the J gene TRBJ2-7, with 10 nucleotides matching TRBD1. The germline gives CDR1 MNHEY, CDR2 SVGAGI. Trimming cost V 5 bases and J 3 bases; bases outside gene matches: 7. The CDR3 spans 15 residues. In DNA form, the CDR3 reads TGTGCCAGCAGTCGGACAGGGGGAATAATCTACGAGCAGTACTTC. This translates into CASSRTGGIIYEQYF.

The chain has TRBV10-1 and TRBJ2-3; 8 nucleotides align to TRBD2. Germline CDR1 reads WNHNN; CDR2 reads SYGVQD (reference sequence). The ends lost 3 bases at V and 3 bases at J; junction bases unmatched: 2. The CDR3 contains 14 residues. Here the CDR3 reads CASSDQRGTDTQYF. The CDR3 nucleotides read TGCGCCAGCAGTGACCAGCGGGGGACAGATACGCAGTATTTT.

The chain joins TRBV3-1 (or the pseudogene TRBV3-2) to TRBJ1-2; D remains unclear. This CDR3 spans 14 amino acids. Trimming cost V 2 bases and J 10 bases, with 17 bases left between them. Germline V gene sequence: CDR1 LGHDT, CDR2 YNNKEL (reference sequence). The CDR3 DNA sequence: TGTGCCAGCAGCCAAACCGGCATAGGGCTAGACTACACCTTC. Translating it yields CASSQTGIGLDYTF.

The genes are TRBV3-1 (or the pseudogene TRBV3-2) and TRBJ1-2; D is unclear. CDR1 is LGHDT and CDR2 is YNNKEL in the germline V gene (reference sequence). CDR3 length equals 15 residues. V lost 1 base to trimming and J lost 0 bases, with 9 bases between them. This chain's CDR3 is CASSQGTVPNYGYTF. The CDR3 DNA reads TGTGCCAGCAGCCAAGGTACAGTGCCTAACTATGGCTACACCTTC.

V is TRBV5-1 and J is TRBJ2-3, with D tentatively TRBD1 (5 bases). Trimming stripped 4 bases from V and 6 bases from J, with 9 bases between. Per germline, CDR1 SGHRS and CDR2 YFSETQ. This CDR3 has 12 residues. Here the CDR3 DNA reads TGCGCCAGCAGCGAGAACAGGGATACGCAGTATTTT. It is translated as CASSENRDTQYF.

This clone was observed a single time. J is TRBJ2-5 and V is TRBV27; TRBD1 aligns across 7 bases. The CDR3 extends over 15 amino acids. CDR1 is MNHEY and CDR2 is SMNVEV in the germline V gene (reference sequence). After removal of 8 bases from V and 1 base from J, the junction contained 10 bases not matched to a gene. This CDR3 is CASSLQGYIQETQYF. The CDR3, as DNA: TGTGCCAGCTCCCTACAGGGGTATATCCAAGAGACCCAGTACTTC.

V gene TRBV6-5 combines with J gene TRBJ1-5; D is uncertain. V was pared by 4 bases and J by 0 bases, with 10 bases between. This CDR3 contains 15 residues. Germline V lookup: CDR1 MNHEY, CDR2 SVGAGI. This chain's CDR3 is CASSWRHDSNQPQHF. The CDR3 coding sequence is TGTGCCAGCAGTTGGCGACATGATAGCAATCAGCCCCAGCATTTT.

The genes are TRBV7-2 and TRBJ1-5; D unresolved. The CDR3 contains 14 residues. V lost 3 bases, J lost 7 bases, and 13 bases lay in between. The germline CDR1 and CDR2 sequences are SGHTA and FQGNSA. The CDR3 DNA follows: TGTGCCAGCAGCTTGGGGTGGTCCCCCCAGCCCCAGCATTTT. Its translation is CASSLGWSPQPQHF.

The V gene is TRBV5-1, the J gene TRBJ1-3; D is perhaps TRBD1 (5 bases). V dropped 4 bases and J dropped 4 bases, with 15 bases sitting between them. This CDR3 is 15 amino acids long. CDR1 and CDR2 from the germline V gene are SGHRS and YFSETQ. CDR3 protein: CASSGGSGSGNTIYF. The DNA of the CDR3 is TGCGCCAGCAGCGGGGGATCAGGGTCCGGAAACACCATATATTTT.

V gene TRBV27 combines with J gene TRBJ2-7, with unresolved D. The CDR3 runs 13 residues. Germline values: CDR1 MNHEY, CDR2 SMNVEV (reference sequence). Trimming removed 6 bases from V and 0 bases from J, with 9 bases in between. The CDR3 DNA follows: TGTGCCAGCAGCCACACCCGCTCCTACGAGCAGTACTTC. Translated: CASSHTRSYEQYF.

The CDR3 spells CASSQDVWRGNQPQHF. The CDR3, as DNA: TGTGCCAGCAGCCAAGATGTTTGGCGGGGCAATCAGCCCCAGCATTTT. The chain is built from TRBV14 and TRBJ1-5, with D unresolved. This CDR3 region has 16 residues. The V gene lost 0 bases and the J gene lost 2 bases, with 11 bases spanning the gap. The germline gives CDR1 SGHDN, CDR2 FVKESK.

The genes are TRBV6-1 and TRBJ1-5; no firm D call. The CDR3 spans 14 residues. V lost 0 bases and J lost 4, with 7 bases in between. The germline gives CDR1 MNHNS, CDR2 SASEGT. CDR3 region: CASSEAGRNQPQHF. In nucleotides, the CDR3 is TGTGCCAGCAGTGAAGCCGGGAGGAATCAGCCCCAGCATTTT.

This chain uses TRBV4-1 with TRBJ2-2; TRBD1 matches 8 bases. The V gene end was trimmed by 1 base and the J gene end by 7 bases; junction bases not matched to a gene: 8. Germline-derived CDR1 and CDR2 are MGHRA and YSYEKL. The CDR3 is 16 amino acids. The CDR3 spells CASSQGGWTGLGELFF. The CDR3 region has the DNA TGCGCCAGCAGCCAAGGGGGATGGACAGGGCTCGGGGAGCTGTTTTTT.